This T cell receptor (beta chain) came from a study of CD8 T cells in ankylosing spondylitis. As the method for making TCR beta libraries, quantitative 5'-RACE with molecular barcodes was used. From the 5' RACE reads, TCRdb called clonotypes with MiXCR, one entry per CDR3 protein. Of 39,000 or so distinct CDR3 sequences in the sample, 9% to 12% were seen once. The length of the CDR3 is 11 residues. Trimming pared 8 bases from V and 5 bases from J, leaving 6 bases between. Germline V CDR1 and CDR2: LGHDT, YNNKEL (reference sequence). This clonotype was seen ten or more times. Its antigen remains unidentified. Findings of the study overall: CD8+ by phenotype, disease-linked clones were relatively rare in peripheral blood.

The sequence was collected from a male donor with ankylosing spondylitis or in good health (not recorded which). The chain joins TRBV3-1 to TRBJ2-2, with D unclear. What was sequenced was blood, either unsorted or a sorted T cell fraction (not recorded which). The CDR3: CASLSTGELFF. For the CDR3, the DNA is TGTGCCAGCCTATCGACCGGGGAGCTGTTTTTT.